Listed below are T cell receptor beta chains from one sample, sequenced in a study of T cells in Graves' hyperthyroidism and ophthalmopathy. MiXCR was run by TCRdb on the multiplex PCR reads, yielding one entry per CDR3 protein. In the table there are around 690,000 distinct CDR3 sequences, less than 25% of which are singletons. Sequencing was performed on blood. The receptors stem from a man younger than 40 with Graves' ophthalmopathy. The CDR3 runs from the conserved cysteine through the conserved F or W.

TRBJ2-7	TRBV11-2	CASISSGQGAYEQYF
TRBJ2-7	TRBV11-2	CASSPGDSYSYEQYF
TRBJ1-2	TRBV27	CASSPQADYGYTF
TRBJ2-1	TRBV11-2	CASSLDQRLSYNEQFF
TRBJ2-7	TRBV19	CASSINLEATLYEQYF
TRBJ2-7	TRBV14	CASSLRDTWPGEQYF
TRBJ1-2	TRBV10-1	CASSKGASNYGYTF
TRBJ2-7	TRBV10-3	CAIRSGTGAYEQYF
TRBJ1-6	TRBV20-1	CSAPGQFNSPLHF
TRBJ1-6	TRBV20-1	CSARATGLQDSPLHF
TRBJ2-5	TRBV7-2	CASSPREMAHAQYF
TRBJ2-1	TRBV7-2	CASSTTSGRAQFF
TRBJ2-5	TRBV3-1	CASSPYSGRGETQYF
TRBJ2-3	TRBV2	CASSELIGAATTDTQYF
TRBJ2-2	TRBV20-1	CSASGWTSDSNTGELFF
TRBJ2-7	TRBV25-1	CASIIRDRVDEQYF
TRBJ2-2	TRBV11-2	CASSFQSTGELFF
TRBJ2-1	TRBV18	CASSPATSGSYNEQFF
TRBJ2-3	TRBV4-1	CASSQATGARDTQYF
TRBJ2-1	TRBV20-1	CSARAPLATSLEQFF
TRBJ2-1	TRBV5-1	CASSLARTSGNIYNEQFF
TRBJ1-1	TRBV10-1	CASSDHTENTEAFF
TRBJ2-1	TRBV20-1	CSARDGGTGRGLNEQFF
TRBJ2-1	TRBV11-2	CASSFGTSGRALLYNEQFF
TRBJ1-2	TRBV5-1	CASSSAGNYGYTF
TRBJ2-1	TRBV7-2	CASRARLVTDEQFF
TRBJ2-1	TRBV5-4	CASSFGLAAGNEQFF
TRBJ2-1	TRBV6-2/TRBV6-3	CASSLTSGVNNEQFF
TRBJ2-7	TRBV28	CASSYLRYYEQYF
TRBJ2-7	TRBV11-2	CASSWRLAGESSYEQYF
TRBJ1-2	TRBV19	CASRQGGGYGYTF
TRBJ1-1	TRBV19	CASSISRANTEAFF
TRBJ1-5	TRBV6-1	CASSVTGADQPQHF
TRBJ1-4	TRBV6-1	CASSSGQGAGEKLFF
TRBJ1-1	TRBV19	CASSTTGVNTEAFF
TRBJ2-5	TRBV9	CASSVGRGQETQYF
TRBJ2-2	TRBV19	CASSISGSGTGELFF
TRBJ2-3	TRBV28	CASSLGTSETDTQYF
TRBJ2-4	TRBV6-1	CASSLGLAGGPGKNIQYF
TRBJ1-1	TRBV28	CASHWGQNTEAFF
TRBJ1-1	TRBV12-3/TRBV12-4	CASSLRLLNTEAFF
TRBJ1-2	TRBV27	CASSYGQGAFGYTF
TRBJ1-1	TRBV6-1	CATDPGDRTEAFF
TRBJ2-1	TRBV6-5	CASSYRAGAGDLNEQFF
TRBJ2-1	TRBV12-3/TRBV12-4	CASSSAERYNEQFF
TRBJ2-3	TRBV3-1	CASSQIPGTGGTDTQYF
TRBJ1-3	TRBV2	CASRPETGGSGNTIYF
TRBJ2-7	TRBV6-2/TRBV6-3	CASSWTGLEQYF
TRBJ2-7	TRBV15	CATSRAGVEQYF